The next 32 T cell receptor beta chains were all read from a single sample in a study of vaccination effects on CD4 cells after COVID-19. It was after approximately 11 days of culture that CD4+ T cells were isolated. Two doses of either BNT162b2 or mRNA-1273 were given to each participant. Measured with immunoSEQ multiplex PCR; TCRdb has only the in-frame clones, and not every one. The sample contains 50,000 to 70,000 clones, 65% to 80% of which appear only once. Their specific antigens are unknown. The specimen was CD4+ T cells from PBMCs cultured without peptide, collected after COVID-19 vaccination. The receptors here all came from a human donor who received a COVID-19 vaccine.

The chain has TRBV18 and TRBJ1-1; D gene uncertain. V shed 3 bases and J shed 7 bases, with 15 bases lying between them. The length of the CDR3 is 14 residues. Looked up from germline, CDR1 is KGHSH and CDR2 is LQKENI. This chain's CDR3 is CASSPQRPLGEAFF. CDR3 coding DNA: TGTGCCAGCTCACCTCAACGCCCCCTTGGTGAAGCTTTCTTT.

This clone has more than one count but fewer than ten. The V call is TRBV30, the J call TRBJ1-6, with D hard to call. Germline V CDR1 and CDR2: GTSNPN, SVGIG (reference sequence). Trimming stripped 5 bases from V and 9 bases from J, with 14 bases between. This CDR3 has 13 amino acids. The CDR3 reads CAWAQQQTSPLHF. CDR3 coding DNA: TGTGCCTGGGCCCAACAGCAGACTTCACCCCTCCACTTT.

The chain recombines TRBV10-2 with TRBJ1-2; 9 bases are a match to TRBD1. V dropped 2 bases and J dropped 2; count of bases not matched to a gene: 6. Germline-derived CDR1 and CDR2 are WSHSY and SAAADI. The CDR3 has 16 amino acids. The CDR3 coding sequence is TGCGCCAGCAGTGAGCGCGGGACAGGGACCAACTATGGCTACACCTTC. Protein product: CASSERGTGTNYGYTF.

The chain is built from TRBV10-3 and TRBJ2-1, with 14 bases identical to TRBD2. V dropped 6 bases and J dropped 9; count of bases not matched to a gene: 4. This CDR3 region has 14 residues. The V gene's germline CDR1 is ENHRY and CDR2 SYGVKD. CDR3 sequence: CAIRTSGGAGEQFF. CDR3 bases: TGTGCCATCAGGACTAGCGGGGGGGCCGGTGAGCAGTTCTTC.

This chain joins TRBV25-1 and TRBJ2-2; D not certain. Per the germline V gene, CDR1 is MGHDK and CDR2 is SYGVNS. V shed 5 bases and J shed 3 bases, with 10 bases lying between them. This CDR3 is 14 amino acids long. CDR3 coding DNA: TGTGCCAGCAGTACCTCCCTTTACACCGGGGAGCTGTTTTTT. It encodes CASSTSLYTGELFF.

The gene calls are TRBV9 and TRBJ2-1; TRBD2 matches at 10 bases. Germline CDR1 and CDR2: SGDLS and YYNGEE. This CDR3 spans 16 amino acids. V shed 0 bases and J 4 bases; nucleotides not matched to a gene: 4. In nucleotides, the CDR3 is TGTGCCAGCAGCGTAGAGTCTAGCGGGGGATACAATGAGCAGTTCTTC. It is translated as CASSVESSGGYNEQFF.

J is TRBJ1-1 and V is TRBV7-8; D gene uncertain. CDR3 size: 14 residues. V lost 5 bases and J 2 bases, leaving 12 bases between the germline ends. Germline V gene data show CDR1 as SGHVS and CDR2 as FQNEAQ. The CDR3 loop reads CASSQLLLNTEAFF. The CDR3 nucleotides are TGTGCCAGCAGCCAACTCCTCCTTAACACTGAAGCTTTCTTT. Looking up the rest from reference TRBV7-8 and TRBJ1-1 gives the full variable domain: GAGVSQSPRYKVAKRGQDVALRCDPISGHVSLFWYQQALGQGPEFLTYFQNEAQLDKSGLPSDRFFAERPEGSVSTLKIQRTQQEDSAVYLCASSQLLLNTEAFFGQGTRLTVV.

CDR3 bases: TGTGCCAGCAGCCCGGGGGCTAGCCGGGTCAATGAGCAGTTCTTC. Amino acids: CASSPGASRVNEQFF. This chain joins TRBV5-4 and TRBJ2-1; either TRBD1 or TRBD2 may fit D (6 bases each). CDR1 is SGHNT and CDR2 is YYREEE in the germline V gene (reference sequence). Between the trimmed V and J ends, which lost 4 bases and 6 bases, there was a span of 17 bases. The CDR3 has 15 residues.

V and J are TRBV7-9 and TRBJ2-3, with a weak D call TRBD2 (5 bases). CDR1 SEHNR and CDR2 FQNEAQ come from the germline V gene (reference sequence). The V end was cut by 0 bases, the J end by 2 bases, with 6 bases between. There are 14 residues in the CDR3. CDR3 loop: CASSLARVTDTQYF. Here the CDR3 DNA reads TGTGCCAGCAGCTTAGCGCGGGTCACAGATACGCAGTATTTT.

The chain links TRBV30 to TRBJ2-5, with 11 bases aligning to TRBD1. The V and J ends lost 2 bases and 4 bases, in that order; junction bases with no gene match: 9. The germline V gene encodes CDR1 GTSNPN and CDR2 SVGIG (reference sequence). The CDR3 extends over 16 amino acids. The CDR3 nucleotides are TGTGCCTGGAGTAGTCTTGGGACAGGGGGGAGAGAGACCCAGTACTTC. As protein: CAWSSLGTGGRETQYF.

The rearrangement links TRBV9 to TRBJ2-5; no clear D. CDR1 and CDR2 (germline): SGDLS, YYNGEE. Between the trimmed V and J ends, which lost 4 bases and 0 bases, there was a span of 10 bases. This CDR3 is 14 amino acids long. The CDR3 DNA follows: TGTGCCAGCAGCAAAAGCAGGAACCAAGAGACCCAGTACTTC. Its protein product is CASSKSRNQETQYF.

The chain employs TRBV6-2 or TRBV6-3 and TRBJ2-5; D ambiguous. V was shortened by 2 bases and J by 5 bases, with 15 bases between the two germline ends. Per the germline V gene, CDR1 is MNHEY and CDR2 is SVGEGT. The length of the CDR3 is 15 residues. In DNA, the CDR3 is TGTGCCAGCAGTTACCCTCGAACCTGGGTCGAGACCCAGTACTTC. Its protein is CASSYPRTWVETQYF.

The V and J genes are TRBV19 and TRBJ2-3; no firm D call. From germline, CDR1 is LNHDA and CDR2 SQIVND (reference sequence). V lost 6 bases to trimming and J lost 6 bases, with 16 bases between them. The CDR3 covers 14 residues. CDR3 nucleotides: TGTGCCAGTAGGGCTGCCATCTTGACGGATACGCAGTATTTT. Encoded protein: CASRAAILTDTQYF.

The rearrangement joins TRBV28 to TRBJ1-2, with D unresolved. Germline assignment: CDR1 MDHEN and CDR2 SYDVKM. V lost 1 base, J lost 7 bases, and 4 bases lay in between. The CDR3 has 11 residues. The CDR3 coding sequence is TGTGCCAGCAGTTTATTATCTGGCTACACCTTC. It is translated as CASSLLSGYTF.

The chain has TRBV7-3 and TRBJ2-5; 14 bases map to TRBD2. There are 16 residues in the CDR3. CDR1 is SGHTA and CDR2 is FQGTGA in the germline V gene. The V gene end was trimmed by 5 bases and the J gene end by 1 base; junction bases not matched to a gene: 3. The CDR3 region has the DNA TGTGCCAGCAGCCTCGGACTAGCGGGGGGCCAAGAGACCCAGTACTTC. Encoded protein: CASSLGLAGGQETQYF.

This chain uses TRBV10-3 with TRBJ2-7, with D uncertain. With 4 bases removed from V and 0 bases from J, the gap between germline ends came to 7 bases. The V gene's germline CDR1 is ENHRY and CDR2 SYGVKD. The CDR3 has 13 residues. The CDR3 DNA reads as TGTGCCATCAGTGGAGGAGTCTCCTACGAGCAGTACGTC. Translation: CAISGGVSYEQYV.

This chain links TRBV7-3 with TRBJ2-7; tentative D call: TRBD1 (6 bases). Germline loops: CDR1 SGHTA, CDR2 FQGTGA. This CDR3 comprises 16 residues. The V gene lost 5 bases and the J gene lost 4 bases, with 21 bases spanning the gap. CDR3: CASSPDQKGDGYEQYV. The CDR3 DNA is TGTGCCAGCAGCCCAGACCAAAAGGGGGACGGTTACGAGCAGTACGTC.

The CDR3 DNA reads TGTGCCAGCAAGATAAGGGGCACCGGGGAGCTGTTTTTT. It codes for CASKIRGTGELFF. The chain combines TRBV27 with TRBJ2-2; weak D call: TRBD1 (5 bases). Trimming took off 7 bases at V and 4 bases at J, with 10 bases between the two ends. Per the germline V gene, CDR1 is MNHEY and CDR2 is SMNVEV (reference sequence). This CDR3 contains 13 residues.

The chain is built from TRBV24-1 and TRBJ2-2, with 7 bases that match TRBD1. The trim removed 4 bases at V and 0 bases at J, leaving 4 bases unmatched. The length of the CDR3 is 16 residues. CDR1 is KGHDR and CDR2 is SFDVKD in the germline V gene. This chain's CDR3 is CATSDTTGSNTGELFF. As DNA, the CDR3 is TGTGCCACCAGTGACACGACAGGGTCGAACACCGGGGAGCTGTTTTTT.

This rearrangement joins TRBV5-4 to TRBJ2-3; 7 bases match TRBD2. The germline gives CDR1 SGHNT, CDR2 YYREEE (reference sequence). With 4 bases clipped from V and 3 bases from J, the junction kept 8 bases outside the gene matches. The CDR3 extends over 15 amino acids. The CDR3 sequence: CASSPGGRGTDTQYF. For the CDR3, the DNA is TGTGCCAGCAGCCCAGGTGGGCGGGGGACAGATACGCAGTATTTT. The whole variable domain, remainder taken from reference TRBV5-4 and TRBJ2-3, is ETGVTQSPTHLIKTRGQQVTLRCSSQSGHNTVSWYQQALGQGPQFIFQYYREEENGRGNFPPRFSGLQFPNYSSELNVNALELDDSALYLCASSPGGRGTDTQYFGPGTRLTVL.

This clone showed up just once. V gene TRBV7-8 combines with J gene TRBJ1-5; weak D call: TRBD1 (5 bases). From germline, CDR1 is SGHVS and CDR2 FQNEAQ. The CDR3 extends over 15 amino acids. Between the trimmed V and J ends, which lost 2 bases and 3 bases, there was a span of 11 bases. CDR3: CASSLIKGHNQPQHF. The CDR3 DNA reads TGTGCCAGCAGCTTAATAAAGGGGCACAATCAGCCCCAGCATTTT.

The chain joins TRBV4-1 to TRBJ2-3, with TRBD1 as a possible D gene (5 bases). The CDR3 runs to 15 residues. Trimming pared 3 bases from V and 3 bases from J, leaving 13 bases between. Germline V CDR1 and CDR2: MGHRA, YSYEKL. The CDR3 nucleotides are TGCGCCAGCAGCCAGCTAGGGGTCGGGACAGATACGCAGTATTTT. It yields the protein CASSQLGVGTDTQYF.

The chain combines TRBV6-1 with TRBJ2-7; the match to TRBD1 covers 10 bases. J was trimmed by 3 bases and V by 1 base; bases with no gene match: 0. The CDR3 runs 14 residues. Per the germline V gene, CDR1 is MNHNS and CDR2 is SASEGT. The CDR3 nucleotides are TGTGCCAGCAGTGAAGGGACAGGGGGCTACGAGCAGTACGTC. Translation gives CASSEGTGGYEQYV.

This rearrangement joins TRBV5-6 to TRBJ1-5; D is unresolved. CDR3 length: 14 amino acids. The V end lost 4 bases, the J end lost 5 bases, and 13 bases lay between the germline ends. The V gene's germline CDR1 is SGHDT and CDR2 YYEEEE. CDR3 DNA sequence: TGTGCCAGCAGCCCGGCGGGTACGCATCAGCCCCAGCATTTT. Protein sequence: CASSPAGTHQPQHF. Based on the CDR3 plus reference TRBV5-6 and TRBJ1-5, the full variable domain is DAGVTQSPTHLIKTRGQQVTLRCSPKSGHDTVSWYQQALGQGPQFIFQYYEEEERQRGNFPDRFSGHQFPNYSSELNVNALLLGDSALYLCASSPAGTHQPQHFGDGTRLSIL.

The gene calls are TRBV10-3 and TRBJ2-1; 14 nucleotides align to TRBD2. This CDR3 is 18 amino acids long. In germline, CDR1 is ENHRY, CDR2 SYGVKD. V was clipped by 2 bases and J by 2 bases; unmatched bases: 5. CDR3 loop: CAISEPGLAGAAYNEQFF. The CDR3 coding sequence is TGTGCCATCAGTGAGCCGGGACTAGCGGGGGCCGCCTACAATGAGCAGTTCTTC.

This clone was counted a single time. The chain joins TRBV6-4 to TRBJ1-2; 12 bases align to TRBD1. V lost 6 bases to trimming and J lost 4 bases; unmatched junction nucleotides: 6. Germline CDR1 is MRHNA and CDR2 is SNTAGT. The CDR3 loop spans 15 amino acids. The CDR3 region has the DNA TGTGCCAGCAGACCGGGACAGGGGGCTGGCTATGGCTACACCTTC. It is translated as CASRPGQGAGYGYTF.

The gene calls are TRBV4-1 and TRBJ2-2, with 12 bases fitting TRBD2. Germline V gene lookup returns CDR1 MGHRA and CDR2 YSYEKL. V shed 4 bases and J 9 bases; nucleotides not matched to a gene: 12. This CDR3 region has 17 residues. CDR3 amino acids: CASSRGQLAGGLRELFF. The CDR3 DNA sequence: TGCGCCAGCAGCCGAGGCCAACTAGCGGGGGGTCTTCGGGAGCTGTTTTTT.

The chain couples TRBV3-1 (or the pseudogene TRBV3-2) to TRBJ2-1; D remains unclear. V lost 3 bases and J 9 bases, leaving 6 bases between the germline ends. This CDR3 has 11 amino acids. Germline loops: CDR1 LGHDT, CDR2 YNNKEL (reference sequence). For the CDR3, the DNA is TGTGCCAGCAGCCATCTTGGTGAGCAGTTCTTC. It codes for CASSHLGEQFF.

This chain connects TRBV28 to TRBJ1-2; D remains unclear. This CDR3 spans 15 amino acids. Trimming took off 2 bases at V and 2 bases at J, with 12 bases between the two ends. CDR1 MDHEN and CDR2 SYDVKM come from the germline V gene. CDR3 sequence: CASSLPADKNYGYTF. The CDR3 DNA sequence: TGTGCCAGCAGTTTACCGGCAGACAAGAACTATGGCTACACCTTC.

The rearrangement joins TRBV29-1 to TRBJ1-5; D call uncertain. Germline values: CDR1 SQVTM, CDR2 ANQGSEA. This CDR3 spans 14 amino acids. The germline V and J ends were trimmed by 4 bases and 0 bases, with 10 bases remaining between them. The CDR3, as DNA: TGCAGCGTTGGAATGGGTTATAGCAATCAGCCCCAGCATTTT. Its translation: CSVGMGYSNQPQHF. The full variable domain, completed using reference TRBV29-1 and TRBJ1-5, is SAVISQKPSRDICQRGTSLTIQCQVDSQVTMMFWYRQQPGQSLTLIATANQGSEATYESGFVIDKFPISRPNLTFSTLTVSNMSPEDSSIYLCSVGMGYSNQPQHFGDGTRLSIL.

This clone was observed a handful of times. V usage is TRBV5-8 and J usage is TRBJ1-5, with a possible D match to TRBD1 (6 bases). Between the trimmed V and J ends, which lost 4 bases and 3 bases, there was a span of 14 bases. CDR1 is SGHTS, CDR2 YDEGEE, per germline. CDR3 length: 15 residues. The CDR3, as DNA: TGTGCCAGCAGCGATAGGACAGTACTCAATCAGCCCCAGCATTTT. It translates to CASSDRTVLNQPQHF. The entire variable domain, with the rest obtained from reference TRBV5-8 and TRBJ1-5, is as follows: EAGVTQSPTHLIKTRGQQATLRCSPISGHTSVYWYQQALGLGLQFLLWYDEGEERNRGNFPPRFSGRQFPNYSSELNVNALELEDSALYLCASSDRTVLNQPQHFGDGTRLSIL.

This chain joins TRBV19 and TRBJ2-4, with D tentatively TRBD2 (7 bases). Germline CDR1 reads LNHDA; CDR2 reads SQIVND (reference sequence). This CDR3 is built from 15 residues. Trimming removed 4 bases at V and 5 bases at J, with 15 bases between. The CDR3 is CASSTTGRGQNIQYF. In nucleotides, the CDR3 is TGTGCCAGTAGTACCACAGGGAGGGGTCAAAACATTCAGTACTTC.